The rows below give T cell receptor beta chains drawn from one sample of a study of shared clonotypes between healthy human individuals. Produced via immunoSEQ multiplex PCR; TCRdb's table is partial and in-frame only. The sample records approximately 2.4 million clones, approximately 95% being singletons. The sample was naive CD4+ T cells sorted from blood. The receptors shown here come from a man aged 18 to 30 in good health. Both conserved end residues are part of each CDR3. The D gene is left open where the match is weak. Not every row has a clone size; where given, it reads once, few, many or a size class.

abundance	j_gene	d_gene	v_gene	CDR3aa	CDR3nt
.	TRBJ1-6	.	TRBV5-1	CASSFTESSYNSPLHF	TGCGCCAGCAGCTTTACCGAAAGCTCCTATAATTCACCCCTCCACTTT
.	TRBJ2-7	.	TRBV5-1	CASSLGGFPYEQYF	TGCGCCAGCAGCTTGGGAGGGTTCCCTTACGAGCAGTACTTC
.	TRBJ1-3	.	TRBV11-2	CASSLDSRVENTIYF	TGTGCCAGCAGCTTAGATTCCAGGGTTGAAAACACCATATATTTT
.	TRBJ1-3	.	TRBV5-1	CASSLQEYSGNTIYF	TGCGCCAGCAGCTTACAGGAGTACTCTGGAAACACCATATATTTT
few	TRBJ2-1	.	TRBV6-1	CASSEAAGGGAYNEQFF	TGTGCCAGCAGTGAAGCAGCAGGCGGAGGCGCCTACAATGAGCAGTTCTTC
.	TRBJ1-2	TRBD1	TRBV5-4	CASSPGGTGGYGYTF	TGTGCCAGCAGCCCAGGAGGGACAGGGGGCTATGGCTACACCTTC
.	TRBJ1-1	.	TRBV10-3	CAIMDLFGRGEAFF	TGTGCCATCATGGACTTATTCGGACGGGGTGAAGCTTTCTTT
once	TRBJ2-7	.	TRBV5-5	CASSLSRPYEQYF	TGTGCCAGCAGCTTAAGTAGACCCTACGAGCAGTACTTC
.	TRBJ2-3	.	TRBV7-2	CASSSGLRGGTDTQYF	TGTGCCAGCAGCTCGGGACTTAGAGGTGGCACAGATACGCAGTATTTT
few	TRBJ2-2	.	TRBV6-1	CASINREELFF	TGTGCCAGCATCAACAGGGAAGAGCTGTTTTTT
.	TRBJ1-1	.	TRBV19	CASTSDSLLNTEAFF	TGTGCCAGTACCTCGGACAGCTTGTTGAACACTGAAGCTTTCTTT
.	TRBJ2-2	TRBD1	TRBV5-1	CASGPGTGGTGELFF	TGCGCCAGCGGGCCAGGGACAGGCGGTACCGGGGAGCTGTTTTTT
.	TRBJ2-7	TRBD2	TRBV7-9	CASSPRAGGSYEQYF	TGTGCCAGCAGCCCCCGGGCGGGGGGGTCGTACGAGCAGTACTTC
.	TRBJ2-1	.	TRBV11-1	CASSKGVGQYNEQFF	TGTGCCAGCAGCAAAGGGGTGGGGCAGTACAATGAGCAGTTCTTC
.	TRBJ2-7	.	TRBV18	CASSPPTTGSYEQYF	TGTGCCAGCTCACCACCGACGACAGGCTCCTACGAGCAGTACTTC
.	TRBJ1-6	.	TRBV28	CASSTPRRGTSYNSPLHF	TGTGCCAGCAGCACCCCGCGACGCGGGACCTCCTATAATTCACCCCTCCACTTT
.	TRBJ2-3	TRBD1	TRBV6-5	CASSSRDRERYTQYF	TGTGCCAGCAGTTCCCGGGACAGGGAAAGGTATACGCAGTATTTT
.	TRBJ2-1	.	TRBV2	CASIDRALIYNEQFF	TGTGCCAGCATTGATCGGGCCCTTATCTACAATGAGCAGTTCTTC
.	TRBJ1-5	TRBD1	TRBV5-8	CASSLPDRKNQPQHF	TGTGCCAGCAGCTTGCCGGACAGGAAAAATCAGCCCCAGCATTTT
.	TRBJ2-5	TRBD2	TRBV10-3	CAISELAGGQETQYF	TGTGCCATCAGTGAGTTGGCGGGGGGACAAGAGACCCAGTACTTC
.	TRBJ2-7	.	TRBV28	CASTRSAGVGEQYF	TGTGCCAGCACCCGAAGTGCAGGGGTGGGCGAGCAGTACTTC
.	TRBJ2-1	TRBD1	TRBV7-2	CASSKTGINNEQFF	TGTGCCAGCAGCAAGACAGGGATCAACAATGAGCAGTTCTTC
.	TRBJ2-3	.	TRBV9	CASSVGGDRTDTQYF	TGTGCCAGCAGCGTAGGCGGGGACCGCACAGATACGCAGTATTTT
.	TRBJ1-3	.	TRBV29-1	CSVESGSGNTIYF	TGCAGCGTTGAATCGGGTTCTGGAAACACCATATATTTT
.	TRBJ1-3	.	TRBV6-6	CASSYGGLIGGNTIYF	TGTGCCAGCAGTTACGGGGGCTTGATCGGTGGAAACACCATATATTTT
once	TRBJ1-1	.	TRBV27	CASSFTGVGTEAFF	TGTGCCAGCAGTTTCACGGGGGTGGGCACTGAAGCTTTCTTT